This paragraph covers one T cell receptor beta chain sequence. There is no known antigen for this receptor. The cohort consisted of hundreds of healthy bone marrow donors. At the time of sampling, all cohort members were nominally healthy, though unrecorded immune exposures were likely present. The donor was CMV seronegative and belonged to the group of approximately 320 seronegative cohort members. Every donor gave a peripheral blood sample, and the peripheral blood mononuclear cells from that sample were used for TCR beta sequencing. Genomic DNA extraction from the blood cell samples was performed with the Qiagen DNeasy Blood Extraction Kit. The data were obtained in a study of cytomegalovirus exposure and HLA in healthy donors (dated by TCRdb to about 2017). Study-wide context: An earlier analysis of roughly 500 of the donors reported roughly 300 Gb of sequence data and around 100 million unique TCR beta sequences obtained from some 200 million T cells. Roughly 300 gigabases of sequencing data and around 87 million unique TCR sequences were included in an early release covering about 600 HLA-typed donors. Of the 398 genotyped donors, 70% to 90% were placed in the genetic ancestry cluster associated with self-reported Caucasian donors. The study aimed to test whether signatures of past pathogen exposure could be identified by cataloging public T cell receptors. Using immunosequencing, the study profiled T cell repertoires from fewer than 850 subjects and related those repertoires to cytomegalovirus serostatus. Besides the first cohort of about 730 subjects, a separate validation cohort made up of 120 or so different subjects was used. To predict cytomegalovirus infection status, the study brought together high-throughput TCR immunosequencing, statistical association of individual TCRs with disease status, and machine learning. To study patterns of TCR occurrence, a later analysis re-analyzed previously published TCR beta repertoires from 550 to 800 donors and added high-resolution HLA genotyping. Rather than drawing on any new phenotypic data, the later analysis identified candidate immune exposures from TCR beta sequences and the way those sequences occurred across donors. In an earlier analysis of more than 550 of the donors, high-throughput TCR beta sequencing was used to judge whether each TCR beta V gene segment behaved as functional or pseudogenic. Donor age, sex, ethnicity and CMV serostatus were compiled together with the repertoire data. In a later genetic analysis, genome-wide SNP genotypes for 398 of the 666 donors were used, and that subset was treated as a discovery cohort. Every repertoire in the discovery cohort had been generated on one and the same sequencing platform. Both class I and class II loci were covered by HLA typing, at four-digit resolution. The number of typed donors differed by locus: about 620-630 for A, B, C, DRB1 and DQB1; 522 for DQA1; approximately 610 for DPA1; and about 450 for DPB1. Four or five DR-DQ haplotypes were handled as single units for association and clustering because linkage in the cohort was strong. On average, about 240,000 unique TCR beta nucleotide sequences were sequenced per donor among fewer than 500 genotyped donors of the cohort, with roughly 18% of those sequences being non-productive.

Study-level results and caveats: In a later analysis, several top co-occurrence clusters were reported to appear linked to parvovirus B19, influenza, CMV and Epstein-Barr virus. In a later analysis, 16,951 TCR beta sequences were associated with specific HLA alleles at a false discovery rate of 0.05. In vitro tests confirmed that a few of the cytomegalovirus-associated TCR beta chains recognize cytomegalovirus antigens. A later analysis found that HLA-associated TCR beta chains were more clonally expanded and had lower generation probabilities than equally common non-associated chains. In a later analysis, the rate of TCR association differed among HLA loci, with DRB1 alleles having the most associated TCRs and HLA-C alleles having the fewest. According to the authors, the approach could potentially be generalized to other disease states and immunological phenotypes. Strong co-occurrence of HLA alleles, especially DR and DQ, made assigning TCR associations to individual alleles difficult. The presence/absence analyses assumed that sequencing depth was roughly uniform across donors, and that assumption may not be true. Because counts were too low, around 17 rarely observed V segments, including chromosome 9 orphons, were left out of the earlier analysis of a few hundred of the donors. In a later genetic analysis, a missense DCLRE1C variant was associated with V-gene and J-gene trimming of TCR beta chains, and the association was replicated in an independent cohort. Cytomegalovirus status was reported to be diagnosed by the classifier with high specificity and sensitivity in both the original and validation cohorts. Linkage disequilibrium might explain the correlated functional status among segregating V segments, but an unknown experimental factor could not be ruled out. A further reported finding was that TCR beta sequences accurately predicted the HLA-A and HLA-B alleles for most subjects in the first cohort. Most CMV-associated TCR beta chains appeared to be HLA-restricted in a later analysis, and the HLA associations seemed to be driven largely by CMV exposure. HLA typing was unavailable for some donors at each locus, so association tests used only the typed subset. Only TCR beta chains were sequenced in this cohort, and the absence of alpha or paired-chain data limited detectable features. Because the 87-base-pair reads could not distinguish some IMGT-functional V segments, including TRBV6-2 and TRBV6-3, those segments were excluded. CMV serostatus was the only immune exposure information available for the cohort. In the study, about 150 TCR beta chains were listed as associated with cytomegalovirus. Across donors, most TCR sequences were observed very rarely, whereas some public TCRs were present in many individuals. In an earlier analysis of about 540 of the donors, most TCR beta V segments were observed in productive rearrangements about 90% or about 30% of the time, broadly matching IMGT annotations. According to a later genetic analysis, donors in an Asian-associated ancestry cluster had fewer N-insertions in productive TCRs than the roughly 660-donor mean. A group of highly shared sequence variants was considered likely to be a technical artifact of the sequencing pipeline.

Libraries came from the immunoSEQ multiplex PCR assay. A mixture of 60 forward primers for TCR Vbeta segments and 13 reverse primers for TCR Jbeta segments was used in the multiplex PCR. The CDR3 region of rearranged TCR beta genes was amplified from genomic DNA with a multiplex PCR assay. Amplified TCR beta libraries were sequenced as 87-base-pair reads on the Illumina HiSeq System. The published analysis was carried out like this. A later analysis counted about 80 million unique TCR beta chains across the 666 repertoires, and 10 million to 12 million of these chains were shared by at least two donors. To remove PCR and sequencing errors, raw reads were error-corrected and collapsed into unique sequences using a nearest-neighbor algorithm that merged closely related sequences. To assign V, D and J gene segments, CDR3 sequences were aligned to IMGT reference sequences. Each retained sequence needed at least a six-nucleotide match to both a V gene segment and a J gene segment. Rearrangements were called productive when the CDR3 lacked stop codons and stayed in frame with V and J; all others were non-productive. CDR3 was defined according to IMGT convention as the region running from the second conserved V-encoded cysteine to the conserved J-encoded phenylalanine. The earlier analysis of about 530 of the donors excluded any sequence lacking an unambiguous match to a single V gene segment. In an earlier analysis of several hundred of the donors, a V segment was called functional when productive rearrangements were above 56.7%, and segregating when the standard deviation between donors exceeded 5%. A statistical classification framework was developed to diagnose cytomegalovirus status using the catalog of TCR beta chain sequences. V and J gene assignment, in a later analysis, came from comparing TCR nucleotide sequences with IMGT/GENE-DB human TR gene sequences. A later analysis assigned CDR3 sequences and most-parsimonious VDJ recombination scenarios with the TCRdist pipeline. In a later analysis, each TCR beta chain was defined by its CDR3 amino acid sequence together with its V-gene family, and reads lacking a unique V-gene family were excluded. As a way to deal with suspected cross-contamination and a sequencing artifact, a later analysis dropped roughly 620 nucleotide sequences that were highly shared and had low generation probability. In a later analysis, a clonal expansion index for each public chain was calculated from normalized within-repertoire ranks of inferred template counts. Generation probabilities in a later analysis came from a VDJ recombination model fitted to out-of-frame rearrangements, and those results were checked against IGoR. In a later analysis, TCR-TCR, TCR-HLA and TCR-CMV co-occurrence was scored with hypergeometric tests, and a repertoire-size bias correction was applied to TCR pairs. A later analysis estimated false discovery rates by permuting HLA or CMV assignments 20 times. In a later analysis, co-occurring TCRs were grouped using DBSCAN, with TCRdist sequence similarity added in when clustering inside HLA-allele-positive subsets. Repertoires with fewer than 30,000 or more than 120,000 public chains, plus five repertoires with anomalous nucleotide sharing, were excluded from co-occurrence clustering. What TCRdb holds here is the immuneACCESS table cut down to in-frame rearrangements. Part of the clones is not present; checked against another copy, under half of the missing clones reflect an unresolved V gene, and the others are unexplained. That table gives V, J and clone size, and the DNA gave D and trimming. This sample's table contains fewer than 130,000 clones. In total, the top ten clones hold about 0.59% of the sample.

Reading from cysteine to phenylalanine, the CDR3 counts 17 amino acids. The CDR3 DNA has 51 bases and is translated from base 1. The sequencing input was PBMCs. This clonotype was sampled from a man aged 45 to 65 in good health and CMV-seronegative. The V and J segments used are TRBV7-5 and TRBJ2-7; the table names TRBD2, a call not compared with the DNA. TRBV7-5 is described as a pseudogene. In nucleotide form, the sequence is TGTGCCAGAAGCGCTCTCCAATATCTAGCGGCCTCCTACGAGCAGTACTTC. Translated, it reads CARSALQYLAASYEQYF.